This T cell receptor beta chain was sequenced in a study of Graves' ophthalmopathy and Graves' hyperthyroidism. Study-level background: Investigators collected peripheral blood at initial diagnosis, before any treatment was given. Points from the study as a whole: Most expanded clonotypes from thyroid (those above 0.001 frequency) were also found in blood.

A volume of around 10 ml of fresh peripheral blood supplied the PBMCs. The table lists this clonotype with many counts. What it binds is unknown. TCR beta CDR3 amplification used RNA transcripts. RT-PCR with HTBI primers came first, then second-round multiplex PCR. TCRdb reprocessed the multiplex PCR reads with MiXCR, giving one entry per CDR3 protein. This sample has 300,000 to 500,000 distinct CDR3 sequences, with 15% to 17% found just once. The CDR3 is 14 amino acids. Between the trimmed V and J ends, which lost 2 bases and 1 base, there was a span of 8 bases. Germline V CDR1 and CDR2: MNHEY, SMNVEV (reference sequence).

Sequencing was carried out using peripheral blood. The chain is built from TRBV27 and TRBJ1-1; D remains unclear. This TCR was sampled from a woman between 18 and 30 years old with stable Graves' hyperthyroidism. CDR3 in DNA: TGTGCCAGCAGTTTAGCGACCAAGAACACTGAAGCTTTCTTT. The encoded protein is CASSLATKNTEAFF.